Each of the 30 T cell receptor beta chains below was sequenced from the same sample in a study of cytomegalovirus exposure and HLA in healthy donors (dated 2017 in TCRdb). Libraries came from the immunoSEQ multiplex PCR assay. The multiplex PCR relied on a mix of 60 forward primers for TCR Vbeta segments and 13 reverse primers for TCR Jbeta segments. TCRdb mirrors the immuneACCESS table, restricted to in-frame sequences. Some clones are absent from its copies; in checked studies, under half trace to an unresolved V gene, and the reason for the others is unknown. The sample table holds 100,000 to 150,000 clones, of which 81% were seen once. Around 0.67% of the sample comes from the top ten. Specimen: PBMCs. The source of these receptors is a man younger than 30 in good health and CMV-seronegative.

The chain joins TRBV4-3 to TRBJ1-5; D is unclear. Germline V CDR1 and CDR2: LGHNA, YSLEER. V lost 0 bases, J lost 4 bases, and 4 bases lay in between. The CDR3 spans 13 residues. The CDR3 sequence: CASSQDHNQPQHF. The CDR3 region has the DNA TGCGCCAGCAGCCAAGATCATAATCAGCCCCAGCATTTT.

J is TRBJ2-1 and V is TRBV10-3; TRBD2 agrees at 10 bases. V gave up 5 bases and J gave up 1 base; unmatched junction bases: 2. The germline V gene has CDR1 ENHRY and CDR2 SYGVKD. This CDR3 spans 15 amino acids. CDR3 amino acids: CAISPGLASYNEQFF. CDR3 sequence (DNA): TGTGCCATCAGTCCGGGACTAGCGTCCTACAATGAGCAGTTCTTC.

CDR3 sequence: CASRQQGLGNQPQHF. As DNA, the CDR3 is TGTGCCAGCCGCCAACAGGGGTTGGGCAATCAGCCCCAGCATTTT. V usage is TRBV7-2 and J usage is TRBJ1-5; 7 bases agree with TRBD1. Trimming at V came to 8 bases and at J to 2 bases, leaving 9 bases not matched to a gene. Looked up from germline, CDR1 is SGHTA and CDR2 is FQGNSA. There are 15 residues in the CDR3.

The rearrangement joins TRBV11-2 to TRBJ2-3; D may be TRBD2 (5 bases). Germline V CDR1 and CDR2: SGHAT, FQNNGV. CDR3 length equals 15 residues. V was clipped by 2 bases and J by 3 bases, with 12 bases between them. The DNA for the CDR3 is TGTGCCAGCAGCTTATTTCGGGGTACTACAGATACGCAGTATTTT. This translates into CASSLFRGTTDTQYF.

V is TRBV5-1 and J is TRBJ2-1; D remains ambiguous. Between the trimmed V and J ends, which lost 9 bases and 5 bases, there was a span of 9 bases. Germline V CDR1 and CDR2: SGHRS, YFSETQ. The CDR3 totals 11 residues. The CDR3 DNA follows: TGCGCCATCTCAGAAAACAATGAGCAGTTCTTC. Translated: CAISENNEQFF.

The chain recombines TRBV19 with TRBJ1-5; tentatively, D is TRBD1 (5 bases). Germline lookup yields CDR1 LNHDA and CDR2 SQIVND (reference sequence). V gave up 0 bases and J gave up 0 bases, with 12 bases separating them. The CDR3 is 17 residues long. The CDR3 is CASSIDRQSLSNQPQHF. CDR3 nucleotides: TGTGCCAGTAGTATAGACCGACAGTCCCTTAGCAATCAGCCCCAGCATTTT.

This clone was counted a few times. The chain uses TRBV30 and TRBJ1-1, with a tentative D call TRBD1 (6 bases). CDR3 size: 14 residues. V shed 2 bases and J shed 8 bases, with 18 bases lying between them. Germline CDR1 reads GTSNPN; CDR2 reads SVGIG (reference sequence). The CDR3 reads CAWSRKAGVMEAFF. The DNA for the CDR3 is TGTGCCTGGAGTCGTAAAGCAGGGGTGATGGAAGCTTTCTTT.

In this sample, this clone turned up once. The chain links TRBV11-2 to TRBJ2-6, with unresolved D. Germline CDR1 is SGHAT and CDR2 is FQNNGV. The germline V and J ends were trimmed by 1 base and 0 bases, with 10 bases remaining between them. This CDR3 comprises 17 residues. In DNA, the CDR3 is TGTGCCAGCAGCTTAGGACTTCCGAACTCTGGGGCCAACGTCCTGACTTTC. Protein product: CASSLGLPNSGANVLTF.

The J gene is TRBJ2-5, the V gene TRBV6-1; D not certain. CDR1 MNHNS and CDR2 SASEGT come from the germline V gene. V lost 4 bases and J lost 5, with 17 bases in between. The CDR3 loop spans 15 amino acids. The CDR3 loop is CASSGIGLVSETQYF. Here the CDR3 DNA reads TGTGCCAGCAGTGGGATCGGGTTGGTATCCGAGACCCAGTACTTC.

The chain carries TRBV28 and TRBJ1-3, with D possibly TRBD1 on 6 matching bases. The CDR3 consists of 14 residues. The ends were cut back, 6 bases at V and 4 bases at J, with 13 bases in the middle. CDR1 and CDR2 from the germline V gene are MDHEN and SYDVKM. Here the CDR3 DNA reads TGTGCCAGCAGGGTCCAGGGGTCAGGAAACACCATATATTTT. Its translation: CASRVQGSGNTIYF.

The rearrangement links TRBV7-3 to TRBJ2-4, with 7 bases identical to TRBD1. The CDR3 covers 17 residues. The V gene's germline CDR1 is SGHTA and CDR2 FQGTGA. The V segment lost 5 bases and the J segment 0 bases; nucleotides outside the gene matches: 10. The CDR3 loop reads CASSPMGQTLAKNIQYF. As DNA, the CDR3 is TGTGCCAGCAGCCCTATGGGACAGACCCTAGCCAAAAACATTCAGTACTTC.

The chain is built from TRBV6-1 and TRBJ2-2, with TRBD1 as a possible D gene (5 bases). CDR1 is MNHNS, CDR2 SASEGT, per germline. This CDR3 spans 15 amino acids. Between the trimmed V and J ends, which lost 3 bases and 3 bases, there was a span of 11 bases. Here the CDR3 DNA reads TGTGCCAGCAGTGATCAGGGCAGGCACACCGGGGAGCTGTTTTTT. This gives the protein CASSDQGRHTGELFF.

This clone is a singleton in its sample. The rearrangement links TRBV11-2 to TRBJ1-3, with D perhaps matching TRBD1 (5 bases). Germline V lookup: CDR1 SGHAT, CDR2 FQNNGV. V lost 1 base to trimming and J lost 0 bases, with 13 bases between them. There are 17 residues in the CDR3. CDR3 nucleotide sequence: TGTGCCAGCAGCTTAGTTACGGGGGGGAGCTCTGGAAACACCATATATTTT. It translates to CASSLVTGGSSGNTIYF.

The chain carries TRBV25-1 and TRBJ1-2, with 8 bases that match TRBD1. The CDR3 is 13 amino acids. V was clipped by 8 bases and J by 4 bases; unmatched bases: 6. CDR1 is MGHDK and CDR2 is SYGVNS in the germline V gene. CDR3 amino acids: CASYQGAGYGYTF. CDR3 coding DNA: TGTGCCAGCTATCAGGGGGCAGGCTATGGCTACACCTTC.

CDR3 region: CASSIGTPGNTEAFF. DNA for the CDR3: TGTGCCAGTAGTATCGGAACCCCGGGGAACACTGAAGCTTTCTTT. V gene TRBV19 combines with J gene TRBJ1-1, with D uncertain. V lost 3 bases and J lost 1, with 12 bases in between. This CDR3 contains 15 residues. Germline V gives CDR1 LNHDA, CDR2 SQIVND (reference sequence).

J is TRBJ1-1 and V is TRBV11-2; no reliable D call. In germline, CDR1 is SGHAT, CDR2 FQNNGV. CDR3 length equals 13 residues. V dropped 2 bases and J dropped 4 bases, with 8 bases sitting between them. The CDR3: CASSLSPGTEAFF. The CDR3 DNA is TGTGCCAGCAGCTTATCTCCCGGCACTGAAGCTTTCTTT.

V gene TRBV6-1 combines with J gene TRBJ2-3; a weak D match, TRBD2 (5 bases). V was trimmed by 3 bases and J by 6 bases, leaving 13 bases between them. The germline gives CDR1 MNHNS, CDR2 SASEGT. This CDR3 has 14 residues. CDR3 sequence reads: CASSDPPGVDTQYF. The DNA of the CDR3 is TGTGCCAGCAGTGATCCCCCCGGGGTGGATACGCAGTATTTT.

The rearrangement uses TRBV6-6 and TRBJ1-5; possible D gene TRBD1, 6 bases. Germline V gene sequence: CDR1 MNHNY, CDR2 SVGAGI (reference sequence). Trimming cost V 5 bases and J 0 bases, with 11 bases left between them. The length of the CDR3 is 15 residues. Here the CDR3 reads CASSKDSNSNQPQHF. CDR3 nucleotides: TGTGCCAGCAGTAAGGACAGCAATAGCAATCAGCCCCAGCATTTT.

V gene TRBV6-1 combines with J gene TRBJ2-7; TRBD1 matches at 7 bases. CDR1 MNHNS and CDR2 SASEGT come from the germline V gene. Unmatched junction bases numbered 8, after V lost 3 bases and J lost 6 bases. The CDR3 spans 14 residues. DNA of the CDR3: TGTGCCAGCAGTGACTTGTCAGGGGGTAGCGAGCAGTACTTC. Its protein product is CASSDLSGGSEQYF.

The chain carries TRBV27 and TRBJ2-7, with TRBD1 identical over 7 bases. Trimming at V came to 6 bases and at J to 2 bases, leaving 16 bases not matched to a gene. CDR1 and CDR2 from the germline V gene are MNHEY and SMNVEV (reference sequence). The CDR3 extends over 17 amino acids. DNA of the CDR3: TGTGCCAGCAGCAGCGACAGGGTTAGGATGGGGACCTACGAGCAGTACTTC. It yields the protein CASSSDRVRMGTYEQYF.

The chain uses TRBV2 and TRBJ1-3; 7 nucleotides match TRBD1. CDR1 and CDR2 (germline): SNHLY, FYNNEI. The CDR3 loop spans 15 amino acids. After removal of 9 bases from V and 4 bases from J, the junction contained 12 bases not matched to a gene. The chain's CDR3 is CARRRGGANGNTIYF. The CDR3, as DNA: TGTGCCAGAAGACGAGGGGGCGCAAACGGAAACACCATATATTTT.

The rearrangement uses TRBV30 and TRBJ1-6, with D unclear. Trimming took 0 bases from V and 7 from J, leaving 13 bases between them. There are 15 residues in the CDR3. Germline V lookup: CDR1 GTSNPN, CDR2 SVGIG (reference sequence). The CDR3 DNA follows: TGTGCCTGGAGTGTTTTAGGGCCGGGGAATTCACCCCTCCACTTT. As protein: CAWSVLGPGNSPLHF. The entire variable domain, with the rest obtained from reference TRBV30 and TRBJ1-6, is as follows: SQTIHQWPATLVQPVGSPLSLECTVEGTSNPNLYWYRQAAGRGLQLLFYSVGIGQISSEVPQNLSASRPQDRQFILSSKKLLLSDSGFYLCAWSVLGPGNSPLHFGNGTRLTVT.

This rearrangement joins TRBV7-3 to TRBJ1-2; tentative D call: TRBD1 (5 bases). Trimming took off 3 bases at V and 4 bases at J, with 9 bases between the two ends. The CDR3 sequence is 13 residues long. From germline, CDR1 is SGHTA and CDR2 FQGTGA. CDR3 coding DNA: TGTGCCAGCAGCTTTGGGCAGGGCTATGGCTACACCTTC. Translation gives CASSFGQGYGYTF.

This chain connects TRBV7-8 to TRBJ1-3, with TRBD1 identical over 8 bases. The ends lost 5 bases at V and 2 bases at J; junction bases unmatched: 8. CDR3 length: 16 amino acids. CDR1 and CDR2 (germline): SGHVS, FQNEAQ. Here the CDR3 DNA reads TGTGCCAGCAGCATAAGGACAGGGCGAACTGGAAACACCATATATTTT. Amino acids: CASSIRTGRTGNTIYF.

The CDR3 region is CASGSLPGQNTEAFF. The CDR3 DNA reads as TGTGCTAGTGGTTCCCTCCCCGGACAGAACACTGAAGCTTTCTTT. V usage is TRBV12-5 and J usage is TRBJ1-1, with D tentatively TRBD1 (5 bases). This CDR3 has 15 amino acids. The V gene lost 4 bases and the J gene lost 1 base, with 13 bases spanning the gap. The germline V gene encodes CDR1 LGHNT and CDR2 FRNRAP.

The sample holds a few counts of this clone. This chain connects TRBV28 to TRBJ2-7; the D gene is possibly TRBD2 (5 bases). Trimming cost V 6 bases and J 0 bases, with 18 bases left between them. The length of the CDR3 is 16 residues. Germline loops: CDR1 MDHEN, CDR2 SYDVKM. CDR3 sequence reads: CASSPSLTAASYEQYF. The CDR3 region has the DNA TGTGCCAGCAGCCCTTCACTAACAGCGGCCTCCTACGAGCAGTACTTC. The entire variable domain, with the rest obtained from reference TRBV28 and TRBJ2-7, is as follows: DVKVTQSSRYLVKRTGEKVFLECVQDMDHENMFWYRQDPGLGLRLIYFSYDVKMKEKGDIPEGYSVSREKKERFSLILESASTNQTSMYLCASSPSLTAASYEQYFGPGTRLTVT.

J is TRBJ1-1 and V is TRBV4-3; D unclear. Germline-derived CDR1 and CDR2 are LGHNA and YSLEER. The CDR3 extends over 16 amino acids. The ends were cut back, 4 bases at V and 10 bases at J, with 25 bases in the middle. This CDR3 is CASSPLGGGLQWTAFF. The CDR3 coding sequence is TGCGCCAGCAGCCCCCTGGGAGGAGGCCTCCAGTGGACAGCTTTCTTT.

The J gene is TRBJ1-1, the V gene TRBV5-4; possible D gene TRBD1, 6 bases. Germline loops: CDR1 SGHNT, CDR2 YYREEE (reference sequence). Trimming stripped 4 bases from V and 3 bases from J, with 10 bases between. This CDR3 is built from 13 residues. The CDR3 DNA reads as TGTGCCAGCAGCGAGGGGGGGTACACTGAAGCTTTCTTT. Translation gives CASSEGGYTEAFF.

This chain joins TRBV14 and TRBJ2-5; 8 bases map to TRBD2. The germline gives CDR1 SGHDN, CDR2 FVKESK. This CDR3 spans 16 amino acids. Trimming cost V 3 bases and J 4 bases; bases outside gene matches: 10. CDR3 in amino acids: CASSQTSVRFGETQYF. CDR3 in DNA: TGTGCCAGCAGCCAGACTAGCGTGAGGTTCGGAGAGACCCAGTACTTC.

The chain is built from TRBV30 and TRBJ2-6, with D tentatively TRBD1 (6 bases). V was clipped by 4 bases and J by 2 bases, with 6 bases between them. This CDR3 region has 13 residues. The germline V gene encodes CDR1 GTSNPN and CDR2 SVGIG (reference sequence). The chain's CDR3 is CAWTGAGANVLTF. The CDR3 DNA reads TGTGCCTGGACAGGGGCTGGGGCCAACGTCCTGACTTTC.